Below, 14 T cell receptor beta chains from the same sample are listed, as sequenced in a study of CD8+CD57+ T cells in acquired aplastic anemia. For CDR3 and TCR beta VDJ profiling, genomic DNA was the template used. TCRdb passed the reads through MiXCR, listing each CDR3 protein once. This table holds tens of thousands of distinct CDR3 sequences, under 50% found once. The specimen was sorted CD4+, CD8+, or CD8+CD57+ T cells (not recorded which) from PBMCs. All receptors come from a human donor in good health, serving as a control.

The V call is TRBV24-1, the J call TRBJ2-7; D call uncertain. Trimming took off 12 bases at V and 6 bases at J, with 23 bases between the two ends. The CDR3 runs to 14 residues. CDR1 and CDR2 from the germline V gene are KGHDR and SFDVKD. Here the CDR3 DNA reads TGTGCCGGCAGTTTAATGGTCGGGCCTCTCGAGCAGTACTTC. Translation gives CAGSLMVGPLEQYF.

The chain uses TRBV10-3 and TRBJ2-7, with D perhaps matching TRBD2 (5 bases). The CDR3 consists of 14 residues. Germline values: CDR1 ENHRY, CDR2 SYGVKD. Deletions cut 7 bases from V and 9 bases from J, with 22 bases between. The CDR3 sequence: CAINHSAGGGGQYF. In DNA form, the CDR3 reads TGTGCCATCAACCACTCGGCAGGAGGAGGAGGGCAGTACTTC.

Turning to this clonotype: This may be a read error, as it is one base from a much larger clone. The chain links TRBV6-5 to TRBJ2-7; 12 bases fit TRBD2. The CDR3 sequence is 16 residues long. Germline V gene data show CDR1 as MNHEY and CDR2 as SVGAGI. CDR3 DNA sequence: TGTGCCAGCGGTTACTCGCGGCCTAGCGGGAGGGAGGGGCAGTACTTC. This gives the protein CASGYSRPSGREGQYF.

Worth noting for this clonotype: This sequence may be a read error, since a much larger clone differs from it by one base. This rearrangement joins TRBV5-1 to TRBJ1-2; D not certain. The CDR3 covers 13 residues. Between the trimmed V and J ends, which lost 5 bases and 6 bases, there was a span of 14 bases. Germline values: CDR1 SGHRS, CDR2 YFSETQ. CDR3 sequence (DNA): TGCGCCAGCAGGAGGTTGCAAACGGATGGCTACACCTTC. Protein product: CASRRLQTDGYTF.

This sequence joins TRBV10-3 and TRBJ2-1; D call uncertain. The V gene lost 4 bases and the J gene lost 0 bases, with 10 bases spanning the gap. CDR1 and CDR2 (germline): ENHRY, SYGVKD. The CDR3 is 15 residues long. Here the CDR3 reads CAISVTVSSYNEQFF. CDR3 sequence (DNA): TGTGCCATCAGTGTGACTGTCAGCTCCTACAATGAGCAGTTCTTC.

This clonotype appeared a single time. This sequence joins TRBV20-1 and TRBJ1-2; D unresolved. Trimming took off 0 bases at V and 8 bases at J, with 13 bases between the two ends. Looked up from germline, CDR1 is DFQATT and CDR2 is SNEGSKA (reference sequence). The CDR3 sequence is 13 residues long. CDR3 residues: CSARDHTRSGYTF. Written as DNA, the CDR3 is TGCAGTGCTAGAGATCATACACGTTCCGGCTACACCTTC.

With respect to this clonotype: Likely a read error: the CDR3 ends without its conserved phenylalanine or tryptophan. The limits of the CDR3 on the DNA are not certain, so only TCRdb's listed CDR3 is given. V is TRBV2 and J is TRBJ1-2; the listed D gene, TRBD1, was not tested against the DNA. The CDR3 numbers 11 amino acids, ends counted. CDR1 is SNHLY, CDR2 FYNNEI, per germline. CDR3 region: CASGSGKTGTL.

The rearrangement joins TRBV7-9 to TRBJ1-6; D uncertain. V was cut by 3 bases and J by 9 bases, with 9 bases left in between. The CDR3 is made up of 13 amino acids. Germline assignment: CDR1 SEHNR and CDR2 FQNEAQ (reference sequence). The CDR3 DNA is TGTGCCAGCAGCTTTGGGATCATTTCACCCCTCCACTTT. Its protein is CASSFGIISPLHF.

The V and J genes are TRBV15 and TRBJ2-5; the D call may be TRBD1 or TRBD2 (6 bases each). Trimming took off 1 base at V and 5 bases at J, with 14 bases between the two ends. CDR1 is LNHNV, CDR2 YYDKDF, per germline (reference sequence). This CDR3 is built from 15 residues. The CDR3 DNA sequence: TGTGCCACCAGCAGAGGATCGGGGGCCGATGAGACCCAGTACTTC. This codes for CATSRGSGADETQYF.

V is TRBV24-1 and J is TRBJ2-1; D is perhaps TRBD2 (5 bases). V lost 2 bases to trimming and J lost 4 bases, with 8 bases between them. CDR1 and CDR2 (germline): KGHDR, SFDVKD. The CDR3 length is 14 residues. The DNA for the CDR3 is TGTGCCACCAGTGATTCCCGGGGATACAATGAGCAGTTCTTC. Translated, it gives CATSDSRGYNEQFF.

V usage is TRBV2 and J usage is TRBJ1-6; TRBD1 matches 11 bases. The germline CDR1 and CDR2 sequences are SNHLY and FYNNEI. This CDR3 has 14 amino acids. The J segment lost 7 bases and the V segment lost 4 bases, leaving 0 bases of the junction unmatched. The CDR3 loop is CASSGDRGNSPLHF. DNA for the CDR3: TGTGCCAGCAGTGGGGACAGGGGGAATTCACCCCTCCACTTT.

This clonotype has at least ten counts. The J gene is TRBJ2-7, the V gene TRBV6-5; tentative D call: TRBD2 (5 bases). There are 14 residues in the CDR3. The V end was cut by 4 bases, the J end by 0 bases, with 10 bases between. Germline V CDR1 and CDR2: MNHEY, SVGAGI. CDR3 residues: CASSWVGDSYEQYF. DNA of the CDR3: TGTGCCAGCAGTTGGGTCGGGGACTCCTACGAGCAGTACTTC.

The chain is built from TRBV12-3 or TRBV12-4 and TRBJ2-1; no firm D call. The ends were cut back, 5 bases at V and 6 bases at J, with 8 bases in the middle. The CDR3 consists of 12 residues. CDR3 sequence reads: CASSGVSNEQFF. CDR3 in DNA: TGTGCCAGCAGTGGGGTTTCCAATGAGCAGTTCTTC.

This chain links TRBV25-1 with TRBJ2-3; D possibly corresponds to TRBD2 (6 bases). This CDR3 comprises 14 residues. The V gene lost 5 bases and the J gene lost 3 bases, with 12 bases spanning the gap. Germline V gene data show CDR1 as MGHDK and CDR2 as SYGVNS. This chain's CDR3 is CASSLRLVTDTQYF. Here the CDR3 DNA reads TGTGCCAGCAGTCTTCGACTAGTGACAGATACGCAGTATTTT. Combining the CDR3 with reference TRBV25-1 and TRBJ2-3 gives the whole variable domain EADIYQTPRYLVIGTGKKITLECSQTMGHDKMYWYQQDPGMELHLIHYSYGVNSTEKGDLSSESTVSRIRTEHFPLTLESARPSHTSQYLCASSLRLVTDTQYFGPGTRLTVL.